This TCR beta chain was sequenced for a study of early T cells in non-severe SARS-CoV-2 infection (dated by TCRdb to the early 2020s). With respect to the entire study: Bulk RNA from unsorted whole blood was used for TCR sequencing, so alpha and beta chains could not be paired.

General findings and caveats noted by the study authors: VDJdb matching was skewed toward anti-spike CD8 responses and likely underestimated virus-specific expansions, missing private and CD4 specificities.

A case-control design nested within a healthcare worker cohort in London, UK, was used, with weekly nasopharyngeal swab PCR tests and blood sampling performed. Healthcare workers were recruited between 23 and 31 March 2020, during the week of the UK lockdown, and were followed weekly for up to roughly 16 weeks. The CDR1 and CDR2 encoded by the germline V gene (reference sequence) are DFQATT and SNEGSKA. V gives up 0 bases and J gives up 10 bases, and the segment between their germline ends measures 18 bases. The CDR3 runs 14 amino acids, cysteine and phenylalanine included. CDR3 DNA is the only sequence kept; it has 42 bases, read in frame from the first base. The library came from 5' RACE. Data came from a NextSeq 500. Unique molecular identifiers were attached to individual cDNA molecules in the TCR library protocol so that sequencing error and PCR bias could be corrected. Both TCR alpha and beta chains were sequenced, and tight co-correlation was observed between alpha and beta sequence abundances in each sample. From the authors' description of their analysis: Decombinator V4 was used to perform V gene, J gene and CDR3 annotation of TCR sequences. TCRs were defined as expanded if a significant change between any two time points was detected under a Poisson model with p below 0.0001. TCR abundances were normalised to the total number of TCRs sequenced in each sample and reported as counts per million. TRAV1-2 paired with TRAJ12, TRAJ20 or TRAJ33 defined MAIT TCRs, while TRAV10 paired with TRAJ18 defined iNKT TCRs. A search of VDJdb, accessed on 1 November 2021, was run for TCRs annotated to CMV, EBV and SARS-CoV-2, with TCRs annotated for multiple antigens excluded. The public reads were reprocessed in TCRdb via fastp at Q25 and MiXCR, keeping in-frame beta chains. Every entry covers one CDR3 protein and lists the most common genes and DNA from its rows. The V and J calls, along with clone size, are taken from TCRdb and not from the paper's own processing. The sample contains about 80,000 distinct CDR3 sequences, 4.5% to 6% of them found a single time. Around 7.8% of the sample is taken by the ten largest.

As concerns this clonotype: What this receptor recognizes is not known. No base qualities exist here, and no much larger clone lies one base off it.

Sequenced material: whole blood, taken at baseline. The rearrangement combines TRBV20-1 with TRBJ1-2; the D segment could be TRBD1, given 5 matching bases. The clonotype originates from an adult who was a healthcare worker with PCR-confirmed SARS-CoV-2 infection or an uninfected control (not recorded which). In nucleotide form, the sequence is TGCAGTGCTAGAGATAGGGGAGGCAACTGGATCTACACCTTC. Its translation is CSARDRGGNWIYTF.